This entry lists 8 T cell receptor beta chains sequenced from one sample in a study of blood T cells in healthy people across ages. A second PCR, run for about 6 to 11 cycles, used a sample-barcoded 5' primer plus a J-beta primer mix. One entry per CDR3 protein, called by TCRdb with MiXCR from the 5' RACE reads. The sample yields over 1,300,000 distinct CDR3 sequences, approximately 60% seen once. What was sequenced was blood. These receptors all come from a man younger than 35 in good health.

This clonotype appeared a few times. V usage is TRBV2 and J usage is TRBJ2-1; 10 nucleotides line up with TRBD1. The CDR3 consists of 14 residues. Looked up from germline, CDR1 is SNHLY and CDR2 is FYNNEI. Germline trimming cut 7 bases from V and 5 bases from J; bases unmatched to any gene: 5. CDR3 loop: CASNDRGRDNEQFF. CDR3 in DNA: TGTGCCAGCAACGACAGGGGGCGGGACAATGAGCAGTTCTTC. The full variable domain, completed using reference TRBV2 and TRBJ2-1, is EPEVTQTPSHQVTQMGQEVILRCVPISNHLYFYWYRQILGQKVEFLVSFYNNEISEKSEIFDDQFSVERPDGSNFTLKIRSTKLEDSAMYFCASNDRGRDNEQFFGPGTRLTVL.

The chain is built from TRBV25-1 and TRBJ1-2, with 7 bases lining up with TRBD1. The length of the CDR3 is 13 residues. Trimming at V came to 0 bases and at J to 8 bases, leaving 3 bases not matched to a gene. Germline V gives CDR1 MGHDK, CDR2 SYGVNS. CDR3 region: CASSEYPGQGYTF. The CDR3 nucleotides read TGTGCCAGCAGTGAATATCCGGGACAGGGCTACACCTTC.

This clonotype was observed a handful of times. This CDR3 is CASSVQGQANSVGGYTF. CDR3 nucleotides: TGCGCCAGCAGCGTGCAAGGACAGGCGAACTCCGTGGGAGGCTACACCTTC. V usage is TRBV5-1 and J usage is TRBJ1-2, with 7 bases aligning to TRBD1. Germline CDR1 and CDR2: SGHRS and YFSETQ. The CDR3 runs to 17 residues. V was pared by 4 bases and J by 8 bases, with 20 bases of the junction left unmatched.

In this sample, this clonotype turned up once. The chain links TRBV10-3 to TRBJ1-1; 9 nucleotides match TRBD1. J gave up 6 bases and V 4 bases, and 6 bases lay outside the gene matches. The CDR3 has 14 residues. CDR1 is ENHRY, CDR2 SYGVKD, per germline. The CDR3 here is CAISAGTGYSEAFF. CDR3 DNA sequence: TGTGCCATCAGTGCCGGGACAGGGTATTCTGAAGCTTTCTTT.

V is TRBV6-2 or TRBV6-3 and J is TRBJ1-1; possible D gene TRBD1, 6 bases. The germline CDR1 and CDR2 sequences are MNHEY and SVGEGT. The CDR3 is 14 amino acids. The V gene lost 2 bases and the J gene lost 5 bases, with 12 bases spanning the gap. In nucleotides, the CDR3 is TGTGCCAGCAGTTACGTGAGGGGGAGAACTGAAGCTTTCTTT. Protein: CASSYVRGRTEAFF.

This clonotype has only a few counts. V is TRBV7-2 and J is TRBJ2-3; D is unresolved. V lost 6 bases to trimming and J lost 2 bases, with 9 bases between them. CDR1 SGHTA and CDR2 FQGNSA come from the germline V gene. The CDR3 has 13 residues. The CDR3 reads CASSRLITDTQYF. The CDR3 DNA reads TGTGCCAGCAGTAGACTTATCACAGATACGCAGTATTTT.

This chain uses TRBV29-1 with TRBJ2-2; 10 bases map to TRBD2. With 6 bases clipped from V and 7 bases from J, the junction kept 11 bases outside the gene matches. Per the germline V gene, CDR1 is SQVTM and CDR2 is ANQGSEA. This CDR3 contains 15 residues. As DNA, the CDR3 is TGCAGCGTCGAAACCGGGACTAGCGAAGTCGGGGAGCTGTTTTTT. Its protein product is CSVETGTSEVGELFF.

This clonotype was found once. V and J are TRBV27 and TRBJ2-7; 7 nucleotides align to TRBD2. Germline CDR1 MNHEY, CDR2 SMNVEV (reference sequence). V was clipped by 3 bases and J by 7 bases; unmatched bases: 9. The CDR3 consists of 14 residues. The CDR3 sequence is CASSFRGELGEQYF. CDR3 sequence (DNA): TGTGCCAGCAGTTTTCGGGGGGAGCTCGGGGAGCAGTACTTC.